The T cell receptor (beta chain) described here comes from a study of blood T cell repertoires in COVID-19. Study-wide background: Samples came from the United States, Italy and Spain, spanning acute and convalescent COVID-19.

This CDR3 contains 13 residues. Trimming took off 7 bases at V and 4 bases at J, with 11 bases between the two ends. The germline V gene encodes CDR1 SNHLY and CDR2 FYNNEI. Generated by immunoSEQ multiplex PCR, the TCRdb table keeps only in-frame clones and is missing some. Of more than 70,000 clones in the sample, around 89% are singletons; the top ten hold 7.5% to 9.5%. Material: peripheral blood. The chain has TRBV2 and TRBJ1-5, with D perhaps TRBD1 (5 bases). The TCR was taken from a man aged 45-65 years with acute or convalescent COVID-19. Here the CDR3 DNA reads TGTGCCAGCATGGGGGGATTTAATCAGCCCCAGCATTTT. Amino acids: CASMGGFNQPQHF.